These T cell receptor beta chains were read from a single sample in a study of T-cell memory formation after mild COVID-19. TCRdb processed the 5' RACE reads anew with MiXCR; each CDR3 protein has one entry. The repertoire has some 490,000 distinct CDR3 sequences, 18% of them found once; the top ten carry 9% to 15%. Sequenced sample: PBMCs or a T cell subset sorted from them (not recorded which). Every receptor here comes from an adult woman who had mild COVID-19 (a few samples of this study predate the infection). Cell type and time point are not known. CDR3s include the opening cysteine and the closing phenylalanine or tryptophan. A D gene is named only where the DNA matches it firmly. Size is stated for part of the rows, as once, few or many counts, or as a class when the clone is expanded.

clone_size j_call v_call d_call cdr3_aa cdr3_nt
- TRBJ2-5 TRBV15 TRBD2 CATSSPGTSGEETQYF TGTGCCACCAGCAGCCCCGGGACTAGCGGAGAAGAGACCCAGTACTTC
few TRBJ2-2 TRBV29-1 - CSVLGSGTGELFF TGCAGCGTTCTCGGGAGCGGTACCGGGGAGCTGTTTTTT
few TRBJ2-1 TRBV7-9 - CASSLTAAYNEQFF TGTGCCAGCAGCCTAACAGCCGCCTACAATGAGCAGTTCTTC
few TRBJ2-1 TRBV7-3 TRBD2 CASSFGGAWNEQFF TGTGCCAGCAGCTTCGGGGGGGCCTGGAATGAGCAGTTCTTC
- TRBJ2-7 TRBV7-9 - CASSLVYTSGYEQYF TGTGCCAGCAGCTTAGTATACACTTCTGGCTACGAGCAGTACTTC
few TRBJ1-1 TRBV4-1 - CASSHPRGGTEAFF TGCGCCAGCAGCCATCCAAGGGGGGGCACTGAAGCTTTCTTT
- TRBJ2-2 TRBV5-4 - CASSLEPETGELFF TGTGCCAGCAGCTTGGAGCCGGAGACCGGGGAGCTGTTTTTT
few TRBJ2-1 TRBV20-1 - CSARVTGDNEQFF TGCAGTGCTAGAGTCACCGGGGACAATGAGCAGTTCTTC
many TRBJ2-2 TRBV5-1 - CASSLEGRQNTGELFF TGCGCCAGCAGCTTGGAGGGCCGTCAAAACACCGGGGAGCTGTTTTTT
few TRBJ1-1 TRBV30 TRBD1 CAFSTGRGTEAFF TGTGCCTTTTCGACAGGGAGGGGAACTGAAGCTTTCTTT
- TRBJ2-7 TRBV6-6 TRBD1 CASRGTGVSYEQYF TGTGCCAGCAGGGGGACAGGGGTCTCCTACGAGCAGTACTTC
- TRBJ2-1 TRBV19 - CASISPGLRGNEQFF TGTGCCAGTATATCACCGGGACTTAGAGGCAATGAGCAGTTCTTC
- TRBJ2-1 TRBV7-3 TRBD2 CASSLQTLAGGPNEQFF TGTGCCAGCAGCTTACAGACTCTAGCGGGGGGCCCCAATGAGCAGTTCTTC
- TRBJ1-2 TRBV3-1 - CASSRQANYGYTF TGTGCCAGCAGCAGACAGGCTAACTATGGCTACACCTTC
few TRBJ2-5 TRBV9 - CASSESSTGKETQYF TGTGCCAGCAGCGAATCCTCCACAGGGAAAGAGACCCAGTACTTC
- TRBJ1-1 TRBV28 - CASSFGGVEAFF TGTGCCAGCAGTTTCGGGGGGGTTGAAGCTTTCTTT
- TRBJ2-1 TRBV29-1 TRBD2 CSVTERGDPYNEQFF TGCAGCGTGACAGAGCGGGGGGACCCCTACAATGAGCAGTTCTTC
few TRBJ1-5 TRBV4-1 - CASSYGPGGAQPQHF TGCGCCAGCAGCTACGGACCTGGGGGGGCTCAGCCCCAGCATTTT
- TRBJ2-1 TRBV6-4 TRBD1 CASSDRGHNEQFF TGTGCCAGCAGTGACAGGGGGCACAATGAGCAGTTCTTC
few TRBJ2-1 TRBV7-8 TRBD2 CASSLVGRLASGEQFF TGTGCCAGCAGCTTAGTCGGGAGACTAGCGTCCGGGGAGCAGTTCTTC
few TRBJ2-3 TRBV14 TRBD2 CASSLIAGAPTDTQYF TGTGCCAGCAGCCTCATAGCGGGGGCGCCCACAGATACGCAGTATTTT
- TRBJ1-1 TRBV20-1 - CSARSYLPYTEAFF TGCAGTGCTAGGTCCTACCTCCCCTACACTGAAGCTTTCTTT
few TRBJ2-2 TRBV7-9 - CASSQTETNTGELFF TGTGCCAGCAGTCAGACTGAGACGAACACCGGGGAGCTGTTTTTT
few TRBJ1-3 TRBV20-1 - CSAGRGTGNTIYF TGCAGTGCTGGACGGGGTACGGGAAACACCATATATTTT
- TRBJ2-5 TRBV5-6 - CASSLAKGVSVETQYF TGTGCCAGCAGCTTGGCGAAGGGGGTTAGCGTAGAGACCCAGTACTTC
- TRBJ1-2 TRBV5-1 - CASSGGDGSYGYTF TGCGCCAGCAGCGGGGGGGATGGATCCTATGGCTACACCTTC
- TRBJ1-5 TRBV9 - CASSASDGSNQPQHF TGTGCCAGCAGCGCCTCGGACGGTAGCAATCAGCCCCAGCATTTT
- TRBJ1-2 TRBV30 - CAWSTGRGHYGYTF TGTGCCTGGAGTACGGGTCGAGGGCACTATGGCTACACCTTC
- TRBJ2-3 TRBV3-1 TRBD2 CASSQERTSPSTDTQYF TGTGCCAGCAGCCAAGAAAGGACTAGTCCCAGCACAGATACGCAGTATTTT
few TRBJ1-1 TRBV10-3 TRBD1 CAIRPGQGVSEAFF TGTGCCATCAGACCGGGACAGGGGGTCTCTGAAGCTTTCTTT
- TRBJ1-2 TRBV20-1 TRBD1 CTVGGQGHTF TGCACCGTGGGAGGACAGGGTCACACCTTC
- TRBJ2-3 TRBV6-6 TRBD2 CASSIKRGAVTDTQYF TGTGCCAGCAGTATCAAGCGGGGGGCTGTCACAGATACGCAGTATTTT
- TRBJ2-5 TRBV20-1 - CSGARQETRYF TGCAGTGGTGCGCGGCAAGAGACCCGGTACTTC
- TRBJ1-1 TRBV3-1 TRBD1 CASSTIGRGRGDTEAFF TGTGCCAGCAGCACCATCGGGAGGGGGCGCGGGGACACTGAAGCTTTCTTT
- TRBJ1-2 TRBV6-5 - CASSYSDARGQRGGYTF TGTGCCAGCAGTTACTCGGACGCACGCGGACAGAGAGGTGGCTACACCTTC
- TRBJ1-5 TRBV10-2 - CASSSQSEQPQHF TGCGCCAGCTCATCCCAATCCGAACAGCCCCAGCATTTT
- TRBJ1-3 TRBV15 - CATSREPEENTIYF TGTGCCACCAGCAGAGAACCCGAAGAAAACACCATATATTTT
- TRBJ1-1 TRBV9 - CASSPLTTFEAFF TGTGCCAGCAGCCCTTTAACCACTTTTGAAGCTTTCTTT
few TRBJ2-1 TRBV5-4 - CASSGTVYNEQFF TGTGCCAGCAGCGGAACAGTTTACAATGAGCAGTTCTTC